Each of the 15 T cell receptor beta chains below was sequenced from the same sample in a study of a mutant IDH1 vaccine in newly diagnosed glioma. Their recognized antigens are unknown. Clones were read by immunoSEQ multiplex PCR, and TCRdb kept only the in-frame ones, dropping some. The table has about 32,000 clones, more than 75% seen once. Time point noted: week 35, safety follow-up. The study gave 300 ug of mutant IDH1 20-mer peptide per vaccine dose, with topical imiquimod. The material sequenced was PBMCs, taken from a glioma patient whose treatment included an IDH1 peptide vaccine. These receptors all stem from a young man with glioma.

This clone was observed at least ten times. The chain uses TRBV6-5 and TRBJ2-1, with TRBD2 matching 8 bases. V shed 5 bases and J 7 bases; nucleotides not matched to a gene: 10. This CDR3 region has 15 residues. Germline V gives CDR1 MNHEY, CDR2 SVGAGI. CDR3 protein: CASSLPGTRRNEQFF. The CDR3 DNA is TGTGCCAGCAGTCTACCCGGGACTAGGAGGAATGAGCAGTTCTTC.

The chain employs TRBV12-5 and TRBJ1-3, with 7 bases fitting TRBD1. Germline assignment: CDR1 LGHNT and CDR2 FRNRAP. The trim removed 5 bases at V and 4 bases at J, leaving 14 bases unmatched. The CDR3 loop spans 17 amino acids. Here the CDR3 DNA reads TGTGCTAGTGGTCCCATCAACCCGACAGGGAGAGGAAACACCATATATTTT. It codes for CASGPINPTGRGNTIYF. Filled out from reference TRBV12-5 and TRBJ1-3, the complete variable domain reads DARVTQTPRHKVTEMGQEVTMRCQPILGHNTVFWYRQTMMQGLELLAYFRNRAPLDDSGMPKDRFSAEMPDATLATLKIQPSEPRDSAVYFCASGPINPTGRGNTIYFGEGSWLTVV.

The gene calls are TRBV2 and TRBJ2-7; D remains ambiguous. CDR1 is SNHLY and CDR2 is FYNNEI in the germline V gene. The CDR3 runs 13 residues. Trimming shortened V by 7 bases and J by 3 bases, and 13 bases separated the two germline ends. The CDR3 region has the DNA TGTGCCAGCAAGGATGACACCATCTACGAGCAGTACTTC. Its protein is CASKDDTIYEQYF.

V is TRBV4-1 and J is TRBJ2-7; 12 bases are shared with TRBD2. Germline V lookup: CDR1 MGHRA, CDR2 YSYEKL. V dropped 8 bases and J dropped 2; count of bases not matched to a gene: 1. The CDR3 is 13 residues long. CDR3 nucleotides: TGCGCCAGCGGACTAGCGGGGCCCTACGAGCAGTACTTC. As protein: CASGLAGPYEQYF.

This rearrangement joins TRBV27 to TRBJ2-7, with no clear D. CDR1 and CDR2 from the germline V gene are MNHEY and SMNVEV (reference sequence). The ends were cut back, 6 bases at V and 2 bases at J, with 8 bases in the middle. The CDR3 is made up of 12 amino acids. The CDR3 here is CASSHPPYEQYF. The CDR3 DNA reads as TGTGCCAGCAGCCATCCCCCCTACGAGCAGTACTTC.

This sequence joins TRBV5-1 and TRBJ2-7; 9 bases match TRBD1. Trimming cost V 4 bases and J 2 bases; bases outside gene matches: 10. Looked up from germline, CDR1 is SGHRS and CDR2 is YFSETQ. The CDR3 spans 16 residues. DNA of the CDR3: TGCGCCAGCAGCCCGTCAATGGGGACAGGGACCTACGAGCAGTACTTC. Its translation: CASSPSMGTGTYEQYF.

Regarding this clone: At the DNA level, this CDR3 is encoded by other sequences in the same sample as well. The genes are TRBV5-1 and TRBJ2-5; the match to TRBD2 covers 7 bases. From germline, CDR1 is SGHRS and CDR2 YFSETQ. The ends lost 0 bases at V and 5 bases at J; junction bases unmatched: 4. There are 14 residues in the CDR3. CDR3 sequence: CASSLAAGEETQYF. CDR3 sequence (DNA): TGCGCCAGCAGCTTGGCCGCGGGAGAGGAGACCCAGTACTTC.

The chain employs TRBV25-1 and TRBJ2-1, with 8 bases identical to TRBD2. The CDR3 sequence is 15 residues long. The trim removed 3 bases at V and 6 bases at J, leaving 7 bases unmatched. Germline V lookup: CDR1 MGHDK, CDR2 SYGVNS. CDR3 in DNA: TGTGCCAGCAGTGAGTATAGCGGGGCGATCAATGAGCAGTTCTTC. It specifies CASSEYSGAINEQFF.

This clone has a single count. The CDR3 reads CASSLGAGGPYEQYF. CDR3 coding DNA: TGTGCCAGCAGCTTAGGAGCGGGAGGACCCTACGAGCAGTACTTC. V and J are TRBV7-7 and TRBJ2-7; 9 bases fit TRBD2. Germline lookup yields CDR1 SSHAT and CDR2 FNYEAQ (reference sequence). V was clipped by 1 base and J by 2 bases; unmatched bases: 3. CDR3 length equals 15 residues. Full variable domain (missing parts from reference TRBV7-7 and TRBJ2-7): GAGVSQSPRYKVTKRGQDVTLRCDPISSHATLYWYQQALGQGPEFLTYFNYEAQPDKSGLPSDRFSAERPEGSISTLTIQRTEQRDSAMYRCASSLGAGGPYEQYFGPGTRLTVT.

The V call is TRBV4-1, the J call TRBJ2-5, with D uncertain. Trimming removed 0 bases at V and 5 bases at J, with 16 bases between. The V gene's germline CDR1 is MGHRA and CDR2 YSYEKL. The CDR3 length is 16 residues. This CDR3 is CASSQDSAGRAETQYF. CDR3 nucleotide sequence: TGCGCCAGCAGCCAAGATTCGGCAGGCCGGGCGGAGACCCAGTACTTC.

The chain is built from TRBV27 and TRBJ1-1; the D gene is possibly TRBD1 (5 bases). The germline CDR1 and CDR2 sequences are MNHEY and SMNVEV (reference sequence). The CDR3 extends over 16 amino acids. V was clipped by 5 bases and J by 0 bases, with 16 bases between them. CDR3 bases: TGTGCCAGCAGTGCCCCCCTGAGGGGCATGAACACTGAAGCTTTCTTT. Protein: CASSAPLRGMNTEAFF.

A few counts support this clone. The chain's CDR3 is CASRRTANYGYTF. The CDR3 DNA reads as TGTGCCAGCAGAAGGACGGCGAACTATGGCTACACCTTC. The rearrangement links TRBV2 to TRBJ1-2; D remains unclear. The CDR3 is 13 residues long. Germline lookup yields CDR1 SNHLY and CDR2 FYNNEI. V lost 6 bases and J 2 bases, leaving 10 bases between the germline ends.

This clone was seen just once. V usage is TRBV7-9 and J usage is TRBJ2-7; TRBD1 is a possible D gene (5 bases). The V gene lost 2 bases and the J gene lost 6 bases, with 14 bases spanning the gap. The CDR3 has 14 amino acids. CDR1 is SEHNR, CDR2 FQNEAQ, per germline (reference sequence). The CDR3 DNA follows: TGTGCCAGCAGCTTAACGCAGGGTCCCACCGAGCAGTACTTC. Its protein product is CASSLTQGPTEQYF.

Here the CDR3 DNA reads TGCGCCAGCGACCCGGGTCCCCACTCTGGGGCCAACGTCCTGACTTTC. Translation: CASDPGPHSGANVLTF. The chain joins TRBV5-1 to TRBJ2-6; D gene ambiguous. The CDR3 loop spans 16 amino acids. The germline V and J ends were trimmed by 7 bases and 0 bases, with 14 bases remaining between them. Germline CDR1 and CDR2: SGHRS and YFSETQ.

The rearrangement uses TRBV9 and TRBJ2-3, with 8 bases fitting TRBD2. Germline V lookup: CDR1 SGDLS, CDR2 YYNGEE. The CDR3 consists of 15 residues. Unmatched junction bases numbered 5, after V lost 0 bases and J lost 5 bases. Here the CDR3 reads CASSVEGLAGDTQYF. The CDR3 DNA reads TGTGCCAGCAGCGTAGAAGGGCTAGCGGGAGATACGCAGTATTTT.